Sequencing of this TCR beta chain was carried out in a study of T cells in Graves' hyperthyroidism and ophthalmopathy. The CDR3 regions of TCR beta were amplified from RNA transcripts. A first-round RT-PCR of the TCR CDR3 used the HTBI primer set. TCRdb re-analysed the multiplex PCR reads in MiXCR, keeping a single row per CDR3 protein. The data contain about 400,000 distinct CDR3 sequences, around an eighth of them singletons. This clonotype was seen ten or more times. Diagnostic decisions used clinical symptoms, serum thyroxine and TRAb, thyroid ultrasound and orbital computed tomography. The authors obtained PBMCs from roughly 9.7 ml of fresh peripheral blood. The sequence was collected from a man in his fifties with Graves' ophthalmopathy. Source material: blood.

The CDR3 bases are TGCAGTGCGAGAAGTAGCGGGAGGGCCCTGAATGAGCAGTTCTTC. Amino acid sequence: CSARSSGRALNEQFF. The chain employs TRBV20-1 and TRBJ2-1, with 11 bases lining up with TRBD2. The CDR3 sequence is 15 residues long. Germline CDR1 is DFQATT and CDR2 is SNEGSKA (reference sequence). V lost 6 bases, J lost 7 bases, and 11 bases stayed unmatched.